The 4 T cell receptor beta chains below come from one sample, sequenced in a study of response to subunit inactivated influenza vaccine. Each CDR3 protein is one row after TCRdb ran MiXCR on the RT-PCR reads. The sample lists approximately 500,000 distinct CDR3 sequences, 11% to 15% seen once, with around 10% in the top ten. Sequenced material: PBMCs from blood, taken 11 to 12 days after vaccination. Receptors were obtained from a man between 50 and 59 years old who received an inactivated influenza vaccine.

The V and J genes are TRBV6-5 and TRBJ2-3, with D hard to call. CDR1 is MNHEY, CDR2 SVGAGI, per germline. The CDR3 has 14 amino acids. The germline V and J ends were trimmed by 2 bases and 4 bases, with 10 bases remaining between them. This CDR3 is CASSYKPSPDTQYF. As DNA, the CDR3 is TGTGCCAGCAGTTACAAGCCTTCACCAGATACGCAGTATTTT.

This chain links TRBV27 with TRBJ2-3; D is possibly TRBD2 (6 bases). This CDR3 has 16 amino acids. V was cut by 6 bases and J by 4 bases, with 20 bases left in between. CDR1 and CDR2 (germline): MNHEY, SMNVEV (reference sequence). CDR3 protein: CASSFSGTPGADTQYF. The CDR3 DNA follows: TGTGCCAGCAGCTTTTCTGGGACCCCGGGGGCAGATACGCAGTATTTT.

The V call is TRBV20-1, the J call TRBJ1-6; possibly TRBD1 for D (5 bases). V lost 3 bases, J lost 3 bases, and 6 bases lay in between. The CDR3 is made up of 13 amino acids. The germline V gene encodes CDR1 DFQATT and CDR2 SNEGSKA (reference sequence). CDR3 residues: CSASDSYNSPLHF. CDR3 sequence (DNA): TGCAGTGCTAGCGACAGCTATAATTCACCCCTCCACTTT.

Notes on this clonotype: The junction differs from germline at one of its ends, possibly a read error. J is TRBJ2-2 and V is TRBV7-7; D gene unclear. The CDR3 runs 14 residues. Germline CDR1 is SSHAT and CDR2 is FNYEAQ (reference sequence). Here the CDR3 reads CASSSAWNTGELFF. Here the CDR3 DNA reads TGTGCTAGCAGCTCGGCGTGGAACACCGGGGAGCTGTTTTTT. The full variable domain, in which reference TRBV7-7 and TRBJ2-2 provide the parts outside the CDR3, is GAGVSQSPRYKVTKRGQDVTLRCDPISSHATLYWYQQALGQGPEFLTYFNYEAQPDKSGLPSDRFSAERPEGSISTLTIQRTEQRDSAMYRCASSSAWNTGELFFGEGSRLTVL.